This T cell receptor beta chain was observed in a study of human T cells and chemical hapten exposure. Study outcomes and limitations: Large CDR3 similarity clusters arose significantly more often from expanded TCRs than from controls.

How the authors handled the data: A typical sample had 100,000 or so TCRs, with about 20,000 to 750,000 overall. Using its own MiXCR run on the RACE reads, TCRdb lists one record per CDR3 protein. Clone size and V and J calls follow TCRdb, not the original study. The sample records approximately 320,000 distinct CDR3 sequences, around 5% being singletons. This clonotype was recorded many times. As yet, its antigen is unknown. The junction and the germline gene differ at one end; a read error may be behind it. The time point: pre-sensitization, week 0. Treatment of the sample: therapeutic diphenylcyclopropenone sensitization with weekly scalp DPC. The source was whole blood, collected in connection with sensitization to the hapten diphenylcyclopropenone (DPC). The clonotype originates from a woman younger than 30 with alopecia areata. Some clones in this sample may be carry-over from other donors' samples.

The CDR3 loop is CRVDRANTEAFF. CDR3 in DNA: TGCAGGGTTGACAGGGCGAACACTGAAGCTTTCTTT. The chain combines TRBV29-1 with TRBJ1-1, with 7 bases that match TRBD1. CDR1 and CDR2 (germline): SQVTM, ANQGSEA. The length of the CDR3 is 12 residues.